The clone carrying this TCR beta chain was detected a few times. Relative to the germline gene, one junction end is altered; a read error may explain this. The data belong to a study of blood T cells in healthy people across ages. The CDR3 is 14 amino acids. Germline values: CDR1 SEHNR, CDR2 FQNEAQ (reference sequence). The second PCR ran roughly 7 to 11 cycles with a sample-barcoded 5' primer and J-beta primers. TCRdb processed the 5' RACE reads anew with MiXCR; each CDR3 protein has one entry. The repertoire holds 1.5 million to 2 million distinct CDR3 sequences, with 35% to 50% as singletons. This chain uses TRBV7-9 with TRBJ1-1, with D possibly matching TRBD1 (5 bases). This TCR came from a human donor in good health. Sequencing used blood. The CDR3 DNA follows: TGCGCCAGCAGCTTCGGCAGGGCGAACACTGAAGCTTTCTTT. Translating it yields CASSFGRANTEAFF. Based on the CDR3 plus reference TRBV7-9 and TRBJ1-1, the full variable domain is DTGVSQNPRHKITKRGQNVTFRCDPISEHNRLYWYRQTLGQGPEFLTYFQNEAQLEKSRLLSDRFSAERPKGSFSTLEIQRTEQGDSAMYLCASSFGRANTEAFFGQGTRLTVV.